The source of this TCR beta chain is a study of blood T cell repertoires in COVID-19. Study as a whole: The origin of the acute and convalescent COVID-19 samples was the United States, Italy and Spain. The analysed material was cDNA or gDNA that came from T cells, B-cell-depleted T cells, or PBMCs.

This clone appeared a few times. Authors' processing steps: Counts of nucleated cells, estimated from reference gene primer amplification, were obtained. The repertoire was sequenced with immunoSEQ multiplex PCR; TCRdb's copy has only in-frame clones and lacks some. For V, J and clone size, that table is used; D and trimming come from the DNA. The sample contains about 62,000 clones, more than 80% of which appear only once. Seattle patients were enrolled while actively infected and followed longitudinally. CDR3 length: 13 residues. Germline CDR1 and CDR2: SGDLS and YYNGEE. The trim removed 7 bases at V and 5 bases at J, leaving 8 bases unmatched.

The receptor was derived from a woman between 55 and 75 years old with COVID-19, enrolled during active disease. The sequenced sample was peripheral blood. V and J are TRBV9 and TRBJ2-5; 7 bases are a match to TRBD2. CDR3 DNA sequence: TGTGCCAGCTCCCAGCGGGGAGGGGAGACCCAGTACTTC. Translation: CASSQRGGETQYF. Using reference TRBV9 and TRBJ2-5 for the parts outside the CDR3, the full variable domain is DSGVTQTPKHLITATGQRVTLRCSPRSGDLSVYWYQQSLDQGLQFLIQYYNGEERAKGNILERFSAQQFPDLHSELNLSSLELGDSALYFCASSQRGGETQYFGPGTRLLVL.